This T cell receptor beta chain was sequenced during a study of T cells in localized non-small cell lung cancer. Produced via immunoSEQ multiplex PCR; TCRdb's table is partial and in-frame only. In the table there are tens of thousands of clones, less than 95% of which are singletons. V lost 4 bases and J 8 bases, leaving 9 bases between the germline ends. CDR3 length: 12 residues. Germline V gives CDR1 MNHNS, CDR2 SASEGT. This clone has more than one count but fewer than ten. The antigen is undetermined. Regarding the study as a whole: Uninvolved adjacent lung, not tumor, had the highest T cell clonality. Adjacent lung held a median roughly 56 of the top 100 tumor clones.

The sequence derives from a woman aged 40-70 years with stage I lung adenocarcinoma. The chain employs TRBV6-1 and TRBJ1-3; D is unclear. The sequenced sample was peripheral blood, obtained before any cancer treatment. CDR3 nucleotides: TGTGCCAGCAGTGTCCTCGGGCACACCATATATTTT. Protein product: CASSVLGHTIYF.